What follows describes a single TCR beta chain. This sample stems from a study of blood T cells in healthy people across ages. Study-level information: Per two T cells, about one barcoded beta molecule was captured through template switching.

The extraction recovered at least 5 micrograms of total RNA per sample. Next came a second PCR, run for about 6 to 12 cycles, which used a sample-barcoded 5' primer along with a J-beta primer mix. TCRdb processed the 5' RACE reads anew with MiXCR; each CDR3 protein has one entry. The profile shows 2 million or so distinct CDR3 sequences, about 50% of them singletons. The CDR3 sequence is 14 residues long. V dropped 2 bases and J dropped 10 bases, with 17 bases sitting between them. The germline CDR1 and CDR2 sequences are SGHKS and YYEKEE (reference sequence). The V gene is TRBV5-5, the J gene TRBJ2-3; D is undetermined. This sequence was found in a woman aged 40 to 50 in good health. The material sequenced was blood. The CDR3 nucleotides read TGTGCCAGCAGCTTAGAAAGGCGCAGGCAGGCGCAGTATTTT. Translated, it gives CASSLERRRQAQYF. The full variable domain, rest sourced from reference TRBV5-5 and TRBJ2-3, is DAGVTQSPTHLIKTRGQQVTLRCSPISGHKSVSWYQQVLGQGPQFIFQYYEKEERGRGNFPDRFSARQFPNYSSELNVNALLLGDSALYLCASSLERRRQAQYFGPGTRLTVL.